The 18 T cell receptor beta chains below all came from one sample that was sequenced in a study of identical twins. TCRdb called the 5' RACE reads again in MiXCR, with one record for every CDR3 protein. There are 1.5 million to 2 million distinct CDR3 sequences in the sample; under 35% occur only once, and about 0.27% lies in the top ten. The sample consisted of cord blood. These receptors were taken from a newborn girl in good health.

This clonotype showed up just once. V usage is TRBV3-1 and J usage is TRBJ2-5; 7 bases map to TRBD2. Trimming took 0 bases from V and 11 from J; bases not matched to a gene: 12. The CDR3 spans 15 residues. The V gene's germline CDR1 is LGHDT and CDR2 YNNKEL (reference sequence). The CDR3 reads CASSQDWTSHNEQYF. The CDR3 region has the DNA TGTGCCAGCAGCCAAGACTGGACTAGTCACAATGAGCAGTACTTC.

The genes are TRBV20-1 and TRBJ1-2, with 7 nucleotides matching TRBD1. V shed 7 bases and J 7 bases; nucleotides not matched to a gene: 9. The CDR3 is 12 residues long. Germline CDR1 and CDR2: DFQATT and SNEGSKA (reference sequence). CDR3 nucleotides: TGCAGTGTATCGCAGGGGGTTGGTGGCTACACCTTC. Translated, it gives CSVSQGVGGYTF.

CDR3 in amino acids: CASSPQTSLRLTDTQYF. Here the CDR3 DNA reads TGCGCCAGCAGCCCTCAGACTAGCTTGAGGCTTACAGATACGCAGTATTTT. The rearrangement links TRBV5-1 to TRBJ2-3; 7 bases are shared with TRBD2. The CDR3 has 17 residues. The germline CDR1 and CDR2 sequences are SGHRS and YFSETQ. J was trimmed by 3 bases and V by 4 bases; bases with no gene match: 14.

This clonotype has a handful of counts. The V and J genes are TRBV28 and TRBJ2-7; 8 nucleotides align to TRBD1. J was trimmed by 4 bases and V by 7 bases; bases with no gene match: 3. Germline V gene sequence: CDR1 MDHEN, CDR2 SYDVKM. CDR3 size: 12 residues. CDR3 coding DNA: TGTGCCAGCACTACAGGGGGGTACGAGCAGTACTTC. It yields the protein CASTTGGYEQYF.

This clonotype was detected a few times. The chain has TRBV6-6 and TRBJ2-5; 12 bases match TRBD2. The DNA matches TRBJ2-7 better at its end, which makes the J call doubtful. The CDR3 length is 17 residues. Germline V CDR1 and CDR2: MNHNY, SVGAGI (reference sequence). CDR3 residues: CASSYSSLAGGTYEQYF. The CDR3 DNA reads TGTGCCAGCAGTTACTCTTCCCTAGCGGGGGGGACCTACGAGCAGTACTTC.

The table lists this clonotype with a few counts. The V call is TRBV6-5, the J call TRBJ1-2, with no clear D. This CDR3 has 13 residues. The V and J ends lost 11 bases and 2 bases respectively, with 15 bases between them. Germline CDR1 MNHEY, CDR2 SVGAGI. In DNA form, the CDR3 reads TGTGCCTCCGGACGGGAACTGAACTATGGCTACACCTTC. It specifies CASGRELNYGYTF.

A word on this clonotype: One junction end disagrees with the germline gene, perhaps due to a read error. The chain uses TRBV4-1 and TRBJ2-3; 7 bases line up with TRBD2. The CDR3 sequence is 16 residues long. Germline V lookup: CDR1 MGHRA, CDR2 YSYEKL. This chain's CDR3 is CASSRVLAGDRHTQDF. CDR3 nucleotide sequence: TGCGCCAGCAGCCGTGTATTGGCGGGGGACCGCCATACGCAGGATTTT.

The chain couples TRBV28 to TRBJ2-4; unclear D gene. The J call is uncertain, as TRBJ2-5 better fits the DNA end. Germline V gene lookup returns CDR1 MDHEN and CDR2 SYDVKM. CDR3 length: 15 residues. The CDR3 here is CASSAPEPSRETQYF. The CDR3 DNA follows: TGTGCCAGCAGTGCCCCGGAACCCAGTCGGGAGACCCAGTACTTC.

The rearrangement uses TRBV13 and TRBJ2-1, with 8 bases fitting TRBD2. Trimming at V came to 1 base and at J to 6 bases, leaving 8 bases not matched to a gene. Per the germline V gene, CDR1 is PRHDT and CDR2 is FYEKMQ (reference sequence). There are 16 residues in the CDR3. The CDR3 nucleotides are TGTGCCAGCAGCTTAGTCTCGCTAGCGGGCCCCAATGAGCAGTTCTTC. Translation: CASSLVSLAGPNEQFF.

The J gene is TRBJ2-7, the V gene TRBV9; TRBD2 matches at 11 bases. Looked up from germline, CDR1 is SGDLS and CDR2 is YYNGEE. This CDR3 comprises 16 residues. The J segment lost 2 bases and the V segment lost 0 bases, leaving 4 bases of the junction unmatched. The CDR3 nucleotides are TGTGCCAGCAGCGTAGATAGTAGCGGGAGGGCCTACGAGCAGTACTTC. This encodes CASSVDSSGRAYEQYF.

The table lists this clonotype with a few counts. The genes are TRBV6-1 and TRBJ2-5; possibly TRBD2 for D (5 bases). In germline, CDR1 is MNHNS, CDR2 SASEGT. Trimming left V 8 bases short and J 9 bases short, with 7 bases between. This CDR3 contains 9 residues. The CDR3 sequence: CASEEAQYF. The CDR3 nucleotides are TGTGCCAGCGAGGAGGCCCAGTACTTC.

This sequence joins TRBV20-1 and TRBJ2-2; 7 bases are a match to TRBD2. The J segment lost 0 bases and the V segment lost 1 base, leaving 2 bases of the junction unmatched. The CDR3 is made up of 15 amino acids. Per the germline V gene, CDR1 is DFQATT and CDR2 is SNEGSKA (reference sequence). The CDR3 nucleotides are TGCAGTGCTAGAGGGCGGGGGACGAACACCGGGGAGCTGTTTTTT. It yields the protein CSARGRGTNTGELFF.

This clonotype was seen repeatedly, ten times or more. CDR3 in DNA: TGTGCCAACTCCCGGACAGCCAGCCAAGAGACCCAGTACTTC. Translation: CANSRTASQETQYF. V is TRBV2 and J is TRBJ2-5; D may be TRBD1 (6 bases). Per germline, CDR1 SNHLY and CDR2 FYNNEI. The CDR3 totals 14 residues. Trimming removed 10 bases at V and 1 base at J, with 16 bases between.

This clonotype was found a few times. The rearrangement uses TRBV11-2 and TRBJ2-3, with 10 bases identical to TRBD1. Losses at the gene ends were 5 bases for V and 6 bases for J; bases not matched to a gene: 17. The germline V gene encodes CDR1 SGHAT and CDR2 FQNNGV. The CDR3 totals 18 residues. CDR3 sequence: CASSQRRIRQGARDTQYF. The CDR3 coding sequence is TGTGCCAGCAGCCAAAGGCGCATCAGACAGGGGGCCAGGGATACGCAGTATTTT.

The chain joins TRBV12-3 or TRBV12-4 to TRBJ1-1; D unclear. The CDR3 is 13 residues long. With 10 bases removed from V and 1 base from J, the gap between germline ends came to 13 bases. The CDR3 bases are TGTGCCACCAGCAGTAGAAAGAACACTGAAGCTTTCTTT. It encodes CATSSRKNTEAFF.

This clonotype turned up a few times. The chain joins TRBV28 to TRBJ2-3; D unresolved. Trimming left V 2 bases short and J 4 bases short, with 7 bases between. The germline V gene has CDR1 MDHEN and CDR2 SYDVKM. The CDR3 extends over 13 amino acids. CDR3 residues: CASSLQSPDTQYF. DNA for the CDR3: TGTGCCAGCAGTTTACAATCCCCAGATACGCAGTATTTT. The whole variable domain, filled in from reference TRBV28 and TRBJ2-3, reads DVKVTQSSRYLVKRTGEKVFLECVQDMDHENMFWYRQDPGLGLRLIYFSYDVKMKEKGDIPEGYSVSREKKERFSLILESASTNQTSMYLCASSLQSPDTQYFGPGTRLTVL.

V gene TRBV12-3 or TRBV12-4 combines with J gene TRBJ2-1; D perhaps matches TRBD2 (5 bases). Deletions cut 5 bases from V and 3 bases from J, with 11 bases between. The CDR3 spans 14 residues. The CDR3 protein is CASSAISDYNEQFF. In DNA form, the CDR3 reads TGTGCCAGCAGTGCCATTAGCGACTACAATGAGCAGTTCTTC.

This clonotype appeared many times. The chain links TRBV29-1 to TRBJ2-7; D assignment may be TRBD1 or TRBD2 (5 bases each). Germline V gene sequence: CDR1 SQVTM, CDR2 ANQGSEA. This CDR3 contains 14 residues. Trimming took 5 bases from V and 0 from J, leaving 14 bases between them. The CDR3 protein is CSVSPGLSSYEQYF. CDR3 DNA: TGCAGCGTTAGTCCGGGGCTTAGCTCCTACGAGCAGTACTTC.